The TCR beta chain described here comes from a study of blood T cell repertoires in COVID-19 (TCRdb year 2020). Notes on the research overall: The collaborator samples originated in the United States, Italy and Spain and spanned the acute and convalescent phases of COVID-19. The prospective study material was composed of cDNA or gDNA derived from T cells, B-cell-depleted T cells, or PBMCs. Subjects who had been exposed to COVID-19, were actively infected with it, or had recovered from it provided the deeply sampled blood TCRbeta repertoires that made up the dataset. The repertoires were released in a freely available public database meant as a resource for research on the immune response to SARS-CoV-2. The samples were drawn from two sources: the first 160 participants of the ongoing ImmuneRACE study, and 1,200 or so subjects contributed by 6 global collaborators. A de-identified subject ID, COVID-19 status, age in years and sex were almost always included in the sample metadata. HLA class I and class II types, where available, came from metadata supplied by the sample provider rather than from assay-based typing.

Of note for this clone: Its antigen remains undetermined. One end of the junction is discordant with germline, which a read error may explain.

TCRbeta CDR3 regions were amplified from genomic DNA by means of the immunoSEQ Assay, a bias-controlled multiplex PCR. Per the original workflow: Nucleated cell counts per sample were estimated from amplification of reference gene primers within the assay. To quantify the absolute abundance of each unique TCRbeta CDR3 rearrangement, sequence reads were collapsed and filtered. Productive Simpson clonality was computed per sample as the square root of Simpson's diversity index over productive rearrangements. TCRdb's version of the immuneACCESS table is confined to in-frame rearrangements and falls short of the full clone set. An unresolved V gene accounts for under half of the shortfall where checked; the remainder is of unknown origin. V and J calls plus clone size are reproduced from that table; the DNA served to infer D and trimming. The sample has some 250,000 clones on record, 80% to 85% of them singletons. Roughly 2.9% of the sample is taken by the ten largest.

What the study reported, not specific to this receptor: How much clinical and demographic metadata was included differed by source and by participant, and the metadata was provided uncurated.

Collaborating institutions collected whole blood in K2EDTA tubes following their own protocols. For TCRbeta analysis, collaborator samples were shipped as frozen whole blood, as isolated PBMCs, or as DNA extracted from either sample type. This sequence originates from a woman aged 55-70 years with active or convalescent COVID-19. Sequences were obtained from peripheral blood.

The bases are TGTGCCAGCAGCTTAGCGGGCGTAAACACCATGTATTTT. Its translation is CASSLAGVNTMYF. The V and J genes are TRBV7-8 and TRBJ1-3, with the D gene not clear enough to name. The germline V gene supplies CDR1 SGHVS and CDR2 FQNEAQ. Counted from cysteine to phenylalanine, this CDR3 has 13 amino acids. CDR3 DNA is the only sequence kept; it has 39 bases, read in frame from the first base.